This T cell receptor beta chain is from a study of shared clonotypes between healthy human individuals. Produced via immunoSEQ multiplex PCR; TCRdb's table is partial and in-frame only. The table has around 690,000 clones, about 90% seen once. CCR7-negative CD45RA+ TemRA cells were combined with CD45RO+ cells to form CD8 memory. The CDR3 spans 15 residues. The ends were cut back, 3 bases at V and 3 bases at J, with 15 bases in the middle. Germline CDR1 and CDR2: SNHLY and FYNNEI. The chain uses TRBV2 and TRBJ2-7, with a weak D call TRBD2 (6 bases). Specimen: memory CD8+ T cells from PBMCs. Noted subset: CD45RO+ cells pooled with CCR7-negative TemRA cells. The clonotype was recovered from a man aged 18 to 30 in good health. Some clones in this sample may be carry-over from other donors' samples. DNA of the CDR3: TGTGCCAGCAGTGAGGGCGGGGTCCTTCTCTACGAGCAGTACTTC. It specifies CASSEGGVLLYEQYF.